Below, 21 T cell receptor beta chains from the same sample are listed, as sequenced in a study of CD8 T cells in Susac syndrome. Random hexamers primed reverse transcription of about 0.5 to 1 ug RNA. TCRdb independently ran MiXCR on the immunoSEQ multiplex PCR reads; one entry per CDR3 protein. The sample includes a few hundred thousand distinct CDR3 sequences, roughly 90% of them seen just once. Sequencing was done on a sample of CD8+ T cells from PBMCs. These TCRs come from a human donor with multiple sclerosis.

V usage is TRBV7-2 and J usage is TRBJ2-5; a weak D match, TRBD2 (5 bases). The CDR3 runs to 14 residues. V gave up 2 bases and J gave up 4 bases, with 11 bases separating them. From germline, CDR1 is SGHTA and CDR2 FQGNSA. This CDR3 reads CASSLTLAGETQYF. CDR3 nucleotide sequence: TGTGCCAGCAGCTTAACCCTAGCTGGAGAGACCCAGTACTTC.

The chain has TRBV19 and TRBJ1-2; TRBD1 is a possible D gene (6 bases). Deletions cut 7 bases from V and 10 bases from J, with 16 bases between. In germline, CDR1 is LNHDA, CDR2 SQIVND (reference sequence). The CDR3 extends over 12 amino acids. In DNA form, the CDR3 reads TGTGCCAGTACGTTAGGGGGGAGAGACTACACCTTC. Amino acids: CASTLGGRDYTF.

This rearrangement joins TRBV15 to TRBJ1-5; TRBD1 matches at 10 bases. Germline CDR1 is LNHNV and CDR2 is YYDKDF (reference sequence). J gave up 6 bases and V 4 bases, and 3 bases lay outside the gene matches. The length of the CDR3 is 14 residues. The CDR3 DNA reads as TGTGCCACCAGCACCGGGACAGGGGTTCAGCCCCAGCATTTT. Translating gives CATSTGTGVQPQHF. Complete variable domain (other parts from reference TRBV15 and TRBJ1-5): DAMVIQNPRYQVTQFGKPVTLSCSQTLNHNVMYWYQQKSSQAPKLLFHYYDKDFNNEADTPDNFQSRRPNTSFCFLDIRSPGLGDTAMYLCATSTGTGVQPQHFGDGTRLSIL.

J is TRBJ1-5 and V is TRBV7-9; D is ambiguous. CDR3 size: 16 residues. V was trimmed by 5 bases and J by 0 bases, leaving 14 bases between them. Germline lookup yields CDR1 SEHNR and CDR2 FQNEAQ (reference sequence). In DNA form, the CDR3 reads TGTGCCAGCAGCGGCATGGGAGTTAATAGCAATCAGCCCCAGCATTTT. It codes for CASSGMGVNSNQPQHF.

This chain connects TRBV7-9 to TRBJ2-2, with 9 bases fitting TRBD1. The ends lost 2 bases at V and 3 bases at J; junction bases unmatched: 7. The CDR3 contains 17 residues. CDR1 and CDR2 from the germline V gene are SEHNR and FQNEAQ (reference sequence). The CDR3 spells CASSLYDNRGHTGELFF. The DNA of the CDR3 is TGTGCCAGCAGCTTATATGATAACAGGGGGCACACCGGGGAGCTGTTTTTT.

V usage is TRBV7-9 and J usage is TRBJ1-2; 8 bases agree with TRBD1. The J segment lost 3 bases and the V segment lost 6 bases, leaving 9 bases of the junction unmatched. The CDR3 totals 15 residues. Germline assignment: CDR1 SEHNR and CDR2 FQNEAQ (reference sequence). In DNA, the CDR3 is TGTGCCAGCAGTCCAGACGGGACAGGAGACTATGGCTACACCTTC. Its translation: CASSPDGTGDYGYTF.

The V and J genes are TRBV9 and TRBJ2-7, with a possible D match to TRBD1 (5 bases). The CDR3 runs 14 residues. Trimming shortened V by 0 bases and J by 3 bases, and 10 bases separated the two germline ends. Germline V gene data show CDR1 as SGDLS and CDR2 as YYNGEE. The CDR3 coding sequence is TGTGCCAGCAGCGTAGCAGCAGGGTTCTACGAGCAGTACTTC. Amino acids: CASSVAAGFYEQYF.

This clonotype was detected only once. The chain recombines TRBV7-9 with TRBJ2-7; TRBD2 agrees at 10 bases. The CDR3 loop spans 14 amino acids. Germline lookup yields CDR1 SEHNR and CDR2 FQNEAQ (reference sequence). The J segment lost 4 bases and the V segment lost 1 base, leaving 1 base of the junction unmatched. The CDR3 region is CASSLEGLAYEQYF. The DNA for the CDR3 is TGTGCCAGCAGCTTAGAGGGACTAGCGTACGAGCAGTACTTC.

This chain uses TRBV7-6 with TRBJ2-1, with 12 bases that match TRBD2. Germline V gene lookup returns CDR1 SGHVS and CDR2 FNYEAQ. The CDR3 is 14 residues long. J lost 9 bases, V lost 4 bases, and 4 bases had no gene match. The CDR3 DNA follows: TGTGCCAGCAGCTCTAGCGGGAGGGGGGTTGAGCAGTTCTTC. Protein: CASSSSGRGVEQFF.

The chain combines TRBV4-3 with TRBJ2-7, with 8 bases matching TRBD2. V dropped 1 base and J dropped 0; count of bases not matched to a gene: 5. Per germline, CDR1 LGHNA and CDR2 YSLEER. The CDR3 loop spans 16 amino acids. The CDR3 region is CASSQGGLAGSYEQYF. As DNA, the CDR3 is TGCGCCAGCAGCCAAGGAGGGCTAGCGGGCTCCTACGAGCAGTACTTC.

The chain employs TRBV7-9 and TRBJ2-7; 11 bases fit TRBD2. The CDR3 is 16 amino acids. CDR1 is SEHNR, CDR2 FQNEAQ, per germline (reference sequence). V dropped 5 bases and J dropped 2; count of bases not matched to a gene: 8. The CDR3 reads CASSPPTSGIAYEQYF. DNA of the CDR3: TGTGCCAGCAGCCCCCCGACTAGCGGGATAGCCTACGAGCAGTACTTC.

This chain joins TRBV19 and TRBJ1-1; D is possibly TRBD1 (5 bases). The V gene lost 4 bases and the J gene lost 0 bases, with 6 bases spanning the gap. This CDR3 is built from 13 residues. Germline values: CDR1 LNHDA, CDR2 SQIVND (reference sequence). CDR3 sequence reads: CASSTGLNTEAFF. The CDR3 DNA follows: TGTGCCAGTAGTACAGGGCTGAACACTGAAGCTTTCTTT. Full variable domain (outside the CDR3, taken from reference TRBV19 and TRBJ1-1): DGGITQSPKYLFRKEGQNVTLSCEQNLNHDAMYWYRQDPGQGLRLIYYSQIVNDFQKGDIAEGYSVSREKKESFPLTVTSAQKNPTAFYLCASSTGLNTEAFFGQGTRLTVV.

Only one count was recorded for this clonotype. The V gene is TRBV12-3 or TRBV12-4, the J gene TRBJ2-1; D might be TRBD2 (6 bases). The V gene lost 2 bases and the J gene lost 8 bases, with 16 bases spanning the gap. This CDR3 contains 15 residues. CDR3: CASSLKAGSSHEQFF. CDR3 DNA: TGTGCCAGCAGTTTAAAGGCGGGGAGCTCTCATGAGCAGTTCTTC.

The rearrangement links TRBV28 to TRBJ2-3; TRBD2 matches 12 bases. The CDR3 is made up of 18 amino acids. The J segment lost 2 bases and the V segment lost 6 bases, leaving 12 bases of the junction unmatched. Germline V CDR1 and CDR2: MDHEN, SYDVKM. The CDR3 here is CASSPGQGLAGITDTQYF. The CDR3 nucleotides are TGTGCCAGCAGCCCAGGACAGGGACTAGCGGGCATCACAGATACGCAGTATTTT.

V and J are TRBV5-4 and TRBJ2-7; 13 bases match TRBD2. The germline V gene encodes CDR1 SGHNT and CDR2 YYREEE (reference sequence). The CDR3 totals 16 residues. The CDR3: CAGGLAGDKGFYEQYF. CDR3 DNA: TGTGCGGGCGGACTAGCGGGAGATAAAGGCTTCTACGAGCAGTACTTC.

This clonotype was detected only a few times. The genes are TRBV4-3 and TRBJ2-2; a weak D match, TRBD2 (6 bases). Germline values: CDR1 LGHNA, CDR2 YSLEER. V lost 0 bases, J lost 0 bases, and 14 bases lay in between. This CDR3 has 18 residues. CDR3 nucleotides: TGCGCCAGCAGCCAAGAGATACCGGGACTGACGAACACCGGGGAGCTGTTTTTT. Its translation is CASSQEIPGLTNTGELFF.

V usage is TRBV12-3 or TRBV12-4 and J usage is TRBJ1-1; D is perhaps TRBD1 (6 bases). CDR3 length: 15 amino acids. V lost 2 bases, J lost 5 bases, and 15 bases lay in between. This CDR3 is CASSLSPRGGTEAFF. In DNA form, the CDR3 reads TGTGCCAGCAGTTTAAGCCCCAGGGGTGGTACTGAAGCTTTCTTT.

The chain's CDR3 is CASSSLRVVATNYGYTF. In DNA, the CDR3 is TGTGCCAGCAGCTCATTAAGGGTTGTAGCTACTAACTATGGCTACACCTTC. The rearrangement uses TRBV11-2 and TRBJ1-2; unclear D gene. Germline V gene data show CDR1 as SGHAT and CDR2 as FQNNGV. The CDR3 totals 17 residues. V gave up 4 bases and J gave up 0 bases, with 18 bases separating them.

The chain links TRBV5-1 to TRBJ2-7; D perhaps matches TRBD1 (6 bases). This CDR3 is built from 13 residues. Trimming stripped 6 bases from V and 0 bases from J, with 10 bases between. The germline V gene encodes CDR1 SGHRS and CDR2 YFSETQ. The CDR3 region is CASTGQSSYEQYF. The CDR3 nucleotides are TGCGCCAGCACCGGACAGAGCTCCTACGAGCAGTACTTC.

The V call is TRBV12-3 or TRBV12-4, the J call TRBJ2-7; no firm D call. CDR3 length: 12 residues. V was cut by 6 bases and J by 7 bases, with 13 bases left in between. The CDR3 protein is CASSSNGWEQYF. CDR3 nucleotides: TGTGCCAGCAGCTCCAACGGGTGGGAGCAGTACTTC.

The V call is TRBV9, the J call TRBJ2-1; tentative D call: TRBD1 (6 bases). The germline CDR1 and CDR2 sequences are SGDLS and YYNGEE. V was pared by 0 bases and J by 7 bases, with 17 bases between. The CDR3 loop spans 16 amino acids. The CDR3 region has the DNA TGTGCCAGCAGCGTAGGGGGACACAAGAGTGGGAATGAGCAGTTCTTC. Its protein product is CASSVGGHKSGNEQFF.